The 8 T cell receptor beta chains reported below all come from one sample, sequenced in a study of shared clonotypes between healthy human individuals. Profiled with immunoSEQ multiplex PCR; TCRdb holds only in-frame clones, not every one. The sample contains over 1.5 million clones, 95% to 99% of which appear only once. The sequencing sample was made of naive CD4+ T cells sorted from blood. Subset: CD45RA+ positively selected. The receptor set was obtained from a young man in good health.

The chain joins TRBV11-2 to TRBJ1-2; 8 nucleotides align to TRBD1. Germline-derived CDR1 and CDR2 are SGHAT and FQNNGV. After removal of 5 bases from V and 3 bases from J, the junction contained 2 bases not matched to a gene. CDR3 length: 13 residues. The CDR3 DNA is TGTGCCAGCAGCATGACAGGGGACTATGGCTACACCTTC. Translating gives CASSMTGDYGYTF.

The rearrangement links TRBV7-2 to TRBJ2-3; D gene uncertain. This CDR3 is 14 amino acids long. The germline gives CDR1 SGHTA, CDR2 FQGNSA. Trimming took off 3 bases at V and 2 bases at J, with 9 bases between the two ends. Here the CDR3 DNA reads TGTGCCAGCAGCTTCGCGTCAGCCACAGATACGCAGTATTTT. This translates into CASSFASATDTQYF.

The chain couples TRBV5-6 to TRBJ2-3; TRBD1 matches at 7 bases. The CDR3 is made up of 14 amino acids. V shed 0 bases and J 4 bases; nucleotides not matched to a gene: 2. Germline V CDR1 and CDR2: SGHDT, YYEEEE. The CDR3 DNA reads as TGTGCCAGCAGCTTGGACAGGGGCCCAGATACGCAGTATTTT. Protein product: CASSLDRGPDTQYF.

J is TRBJ2-3 and V is TRBV5-4; D unresolved. The germline gives CDR1 SGHNT, CDR2 YYREEE (reference sequence). The CDR3 is 13 amino acids. Trimming left V 4 bases short and J 4 bases short, with 10 bases between. This chain's CDR3 is CASSPGGADTQYF. Written as DNA, the CDR3 is TGTGCCAGCAGCCCGGGTGGGGCAGATACGCAGTATTTT. The variable domain in full, completed from reference TRBV5-4 and TRBJ2-3, reads ETGVTQSPTHLIKTRGQQVTLRCSSQSGHNTVSWYQQALGQGPQFIFQYYREEENGRGNFPPRFSGLQFPNYSSELNVNALELDDSALYLCASSPGGADTQYFGPGTRLTVL.

In nucleotides, the CDR3 is TGTGCCAGCAGCCGGTACACAGATACGCAGTATTTT. Protein product: CASSRYTDTQYF. The chain recombines TRBV14 with TRBJ2-3; D is uncertain. The V gene's germline CDR1 is SGHDN and CDR2 FVKESK. Deletions cut 4 bases from V and 2 bases from J, with 4 bases between. This CDR3 spans 12 amino acids. Combining the CDR3 with reference TRBV14 and TRBJ2-3 gives the whole variable domain EAGVTQFPSHSVIEKGQTVTLRCDPISGHDNLYWYRRVMGKEIKFLLHFVKESKQDESGMPNNRFLAERTGGTYSTLKVQPAELEDSGVYFCASSRYTDTQYFGPGTRLTVL.

DNA of the CDR3: TGCGCCAGCAGTTCCCTAGCGGGAGCTCCGTACGAGCAGTACTTC. Translating it yields CASSSLAGAPYEQYF. The V call is TRBV5-1, the J call TRBJ2-7; 10 positions match TRBD2. The CDR3 runs 15 residues. V lost 5 bases, J lost 4 bases, and 9 bases stayed unmatched. Germline V lookup: CDR1 SGHRS, CDR2 YFSETQ.

In its sample, this clone was seen once. This chain joins TRBV9 and TRBJ2-3; 10 bases align to TRBD1. Trimming took 0 bases from V and 3 from J; bases not matched to a gene: 7. The germline V gene has CDR1 SGDLS and CDR2 YYNGEE. There are 17 residues in the CDR3. The CDR3 nucleotides are TGTGCCAGCAGCGTAGATCCGACAGGGGGCGTTACAGATACGCAGTATTTT. Residues: CASSVDPTGGVTDTQYF.

This rearrangement joins TRBV5-5 to TRBJ2-2; D may be TRBD2 (5 bases). This CDR3 contains 16 residues. Trimming left V 1 base short and J 1 base short, with 11 bases between. From germline, CDR1 is SGHKS and CDR2 YYEKEE (reference sequence). The CDR3 reads CASSLSLARNTGELFF. Here the CDR3 DNA reads TGTGCCAGCAGCTTGTCGCTAGCCAGGAACACCGGGGAGCTGTTTTTT.